By sample share, the clone carrying this T cell receptor beta chain is medium-sized. Its specificity is not known. These data are taken from a study of spatial heterogeneity in lung cancer. General study findings and limits: Estimation of coverage gave values of approximately 7% for alpha and 13% for beta chains in tumor T cells. Nonsynonymous mutations, ubiquitous and regional, were tracked respectively by counts of ubiquitous and regional expanded TCRs. Counts of expanded intratumoral alpha and beta TCRs tracked tumor mutation counts.

TCR cDNA molecules each carried a unique molecular identifier. TCRdb redid the calling of the 5' RACE reads with MiXCR, one entry per CDR3 protein. The repertoire holds about 6,800 distinct CDR3 sequences, with over 12% as singletons. Time point of the sample: sample taken at primary tumor resection. TCRs were sequenced from unsorted whole RNA of tumor, nontumor lung or PBMC. The germline V and J ends were trimmed by 1 base and 4 bases, with 8 bases remaining between them. The CDR3 is made up of 14 amino acids. This TCR derives from a male donor with early-stage non-small cell lung cancer. The gene calls are TRBV12-3 or TRBV12-4 and TRBJ1-5; D uncertain. Sequencing was performed on lung tumor tissue, taken at surgery. The CDR3 DNA reads as TGTGCCAGCAGTTTAGGGACCCCAAATCAGCCCCAGCATTTT. Encoded protein: CASSLGTPNQPQHF.